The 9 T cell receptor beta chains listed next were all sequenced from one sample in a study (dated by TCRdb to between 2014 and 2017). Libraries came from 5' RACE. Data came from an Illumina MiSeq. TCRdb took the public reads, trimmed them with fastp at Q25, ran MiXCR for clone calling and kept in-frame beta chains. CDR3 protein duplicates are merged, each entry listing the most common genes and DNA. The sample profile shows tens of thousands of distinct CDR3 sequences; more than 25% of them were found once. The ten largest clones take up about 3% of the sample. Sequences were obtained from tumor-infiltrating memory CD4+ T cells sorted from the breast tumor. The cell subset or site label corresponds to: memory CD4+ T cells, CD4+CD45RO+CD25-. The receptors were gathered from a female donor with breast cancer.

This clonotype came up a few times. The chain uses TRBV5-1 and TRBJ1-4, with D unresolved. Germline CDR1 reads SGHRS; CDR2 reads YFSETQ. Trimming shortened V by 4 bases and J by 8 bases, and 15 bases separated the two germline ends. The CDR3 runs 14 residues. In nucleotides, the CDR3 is TGCGCCAGCAGCCCCCCGGGAGGTAACGAAAAACTGTTTTTT. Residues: CASSPPGGNEKLFF.

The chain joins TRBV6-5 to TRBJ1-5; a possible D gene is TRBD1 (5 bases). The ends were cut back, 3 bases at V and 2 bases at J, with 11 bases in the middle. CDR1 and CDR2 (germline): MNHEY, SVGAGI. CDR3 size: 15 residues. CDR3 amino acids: CASSYSWGGNQPQHF. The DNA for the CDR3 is TGTGCCAGCAGTTATTCGTGGGGGGGCAATCAGCCCCAGCATTTT.

The CDR3 DNA is TGTGCCAGCAGCTACCGTGGGACCGGGACTTATTTCTTTTACGAGCAGTACTTC. Translated, it gives CASSYRGTGTYFFYEQYF. This chain joins TRBV7-2 and TRBJ2-7; weak D call: TRBD2 (6 bases). The length of the CDR3 is 18 residues. The V gene's germline CDR1 is SGHTA and CDR2 FQGNSA. The V and J ends lost 4 bases and 4 bases respectively, with 26 bases between them.

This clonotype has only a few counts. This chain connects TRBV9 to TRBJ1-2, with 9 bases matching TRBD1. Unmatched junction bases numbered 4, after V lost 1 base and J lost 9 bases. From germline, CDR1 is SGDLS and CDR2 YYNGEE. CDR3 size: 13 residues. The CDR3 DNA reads TGTGCCAGCAGCGTAAGGACAGGGGATAGCTACACCTTC. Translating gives CASSVRTGDSYTF. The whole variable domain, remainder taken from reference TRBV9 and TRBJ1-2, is DSGVTQTPKHLITATGQRVTLRCSPRSGDLSVYWYQQSLDQGLQFLIQYYNGEERAKGNILERFSAQQFPDLHSELNLSSLELGDSALYFCASSVRTGDSYTFGSGTRLTVV.

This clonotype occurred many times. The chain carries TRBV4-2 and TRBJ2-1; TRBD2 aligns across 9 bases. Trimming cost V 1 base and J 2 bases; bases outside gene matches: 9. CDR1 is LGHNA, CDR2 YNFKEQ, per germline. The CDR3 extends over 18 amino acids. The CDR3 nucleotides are TGTGCCAGCAGCCAAGCGGGATTAGCGGGAGATACCTACAATGAGCAGTTCTTC. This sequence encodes CASSQAGLAGDTYNEQFF.

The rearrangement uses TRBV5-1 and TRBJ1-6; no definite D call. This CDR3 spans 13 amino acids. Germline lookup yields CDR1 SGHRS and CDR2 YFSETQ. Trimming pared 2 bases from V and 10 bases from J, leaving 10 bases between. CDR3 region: CASSLTLYSPLHF. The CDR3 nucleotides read TGCGCCAGCAGCTTAACTTTATACTCACCCCTCCACTTT.

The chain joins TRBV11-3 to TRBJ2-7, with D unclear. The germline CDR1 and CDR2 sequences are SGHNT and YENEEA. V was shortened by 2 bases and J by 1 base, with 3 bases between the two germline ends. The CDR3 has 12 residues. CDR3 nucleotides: TGTGCCAGCAGCTTAAGGTCCTACGAGCAGTACTTC. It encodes CASSLRSYEQYF.

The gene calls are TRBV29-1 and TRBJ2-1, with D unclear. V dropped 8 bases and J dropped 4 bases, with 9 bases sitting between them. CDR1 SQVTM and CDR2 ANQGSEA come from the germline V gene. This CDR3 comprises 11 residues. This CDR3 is CSFGFYNEQFF. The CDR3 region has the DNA TGCAGCTTCGGTTTTTACAATGAGCAGTTCTTC.

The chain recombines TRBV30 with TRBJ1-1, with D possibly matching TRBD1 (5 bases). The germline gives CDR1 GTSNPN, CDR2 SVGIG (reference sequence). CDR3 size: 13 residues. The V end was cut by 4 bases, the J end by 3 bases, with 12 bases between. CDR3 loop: CAWNAGMDTEAFF. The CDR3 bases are TGTGCCTGGAATGCAGGGATGGACACTGAAGCTTTCTTT. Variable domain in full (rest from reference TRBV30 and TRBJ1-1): SQTIHQWPATLVQPVGSPLSLECTVEGTSNPNLYWYRQAAGRGLQLLFYSVGIGQISSEVPQNLSASRPQDRQFILSSKKLLLSDSGFYLCAWNAGMDTEAFFGQGTRLTVV.